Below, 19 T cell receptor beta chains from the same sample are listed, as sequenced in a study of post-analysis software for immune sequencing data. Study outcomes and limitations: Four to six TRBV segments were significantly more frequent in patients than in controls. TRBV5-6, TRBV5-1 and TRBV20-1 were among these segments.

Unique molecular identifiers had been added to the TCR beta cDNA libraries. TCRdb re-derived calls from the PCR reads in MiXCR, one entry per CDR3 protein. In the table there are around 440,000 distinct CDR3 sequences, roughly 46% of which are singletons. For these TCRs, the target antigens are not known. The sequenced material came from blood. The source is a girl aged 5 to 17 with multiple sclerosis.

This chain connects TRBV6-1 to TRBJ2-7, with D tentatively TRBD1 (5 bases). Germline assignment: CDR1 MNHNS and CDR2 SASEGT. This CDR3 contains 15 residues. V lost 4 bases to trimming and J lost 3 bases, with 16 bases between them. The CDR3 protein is CASSVPRQPDYEQYF. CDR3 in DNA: TGTGCCAGCAGTGTTCCCAGACAGCCCGACTACGAGCAGTACTTC.

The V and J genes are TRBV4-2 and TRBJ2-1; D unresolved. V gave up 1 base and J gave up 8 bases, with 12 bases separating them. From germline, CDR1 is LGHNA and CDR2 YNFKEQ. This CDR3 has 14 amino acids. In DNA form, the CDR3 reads TGTGCCAGCAGCCAAGTCCTGATCGGCGATGAGCAGTTCTTC. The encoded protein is CASSQVLIGDEQFF.

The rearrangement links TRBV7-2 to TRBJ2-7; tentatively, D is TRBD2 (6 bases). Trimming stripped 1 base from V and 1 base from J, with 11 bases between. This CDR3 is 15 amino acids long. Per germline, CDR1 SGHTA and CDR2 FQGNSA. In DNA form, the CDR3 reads TGTGCCAGCAGCTTAGAAGGTAGCGGTTCCTACGAGCAGTACTTC. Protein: CASSLEGSGSYEQYF.

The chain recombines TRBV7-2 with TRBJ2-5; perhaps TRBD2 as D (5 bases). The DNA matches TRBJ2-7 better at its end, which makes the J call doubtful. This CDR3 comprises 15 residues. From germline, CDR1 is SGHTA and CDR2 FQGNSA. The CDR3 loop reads CASSLSLASPYEQYF. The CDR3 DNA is TGTGCCAGCAGCTTAAGTTTAGCGTCGCCCTACGAGCAGTACTTC.

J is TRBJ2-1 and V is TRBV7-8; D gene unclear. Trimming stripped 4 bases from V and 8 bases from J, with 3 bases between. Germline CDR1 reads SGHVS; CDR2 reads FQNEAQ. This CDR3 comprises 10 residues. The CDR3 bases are TGTGCCAGCAGCTCTCATGAGCAGTTCTTC. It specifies CASSSHEQFF.

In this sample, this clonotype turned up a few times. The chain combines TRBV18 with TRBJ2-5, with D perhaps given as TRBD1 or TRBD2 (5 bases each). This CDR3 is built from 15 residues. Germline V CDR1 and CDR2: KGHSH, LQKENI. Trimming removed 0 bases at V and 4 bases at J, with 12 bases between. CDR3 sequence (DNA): TGTGCCAGCTCACCACCGGAGGACACGGCAGAGACCCAGTACTTC. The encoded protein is CASSPPEDTAETQYF.

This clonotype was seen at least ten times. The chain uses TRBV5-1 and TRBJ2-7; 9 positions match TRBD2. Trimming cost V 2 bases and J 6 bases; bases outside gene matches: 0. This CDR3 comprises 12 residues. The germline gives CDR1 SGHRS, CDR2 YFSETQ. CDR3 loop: CASSFSGSEQYF. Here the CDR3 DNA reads TGCGCCAGCAGCTTTAGCGGGAGCGAGCAGTACTTC.

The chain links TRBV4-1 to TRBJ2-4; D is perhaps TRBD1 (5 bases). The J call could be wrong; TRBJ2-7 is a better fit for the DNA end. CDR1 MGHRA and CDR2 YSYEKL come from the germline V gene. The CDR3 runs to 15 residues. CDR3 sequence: CASSQFEQALYEQYF. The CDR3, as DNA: TGCGCCAGCAGCCAGTTCGAACAGGCCTTGTACGAGCAGTACTTC.

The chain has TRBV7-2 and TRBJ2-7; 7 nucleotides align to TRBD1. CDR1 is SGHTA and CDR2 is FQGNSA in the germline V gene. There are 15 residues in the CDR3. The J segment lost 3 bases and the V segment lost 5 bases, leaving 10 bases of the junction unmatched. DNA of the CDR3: TGTGCCAGCAGCCCGACTGGGGACAGCGACTACGAGCAGTACTTC. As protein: CASSPTGDSDYEQYF.

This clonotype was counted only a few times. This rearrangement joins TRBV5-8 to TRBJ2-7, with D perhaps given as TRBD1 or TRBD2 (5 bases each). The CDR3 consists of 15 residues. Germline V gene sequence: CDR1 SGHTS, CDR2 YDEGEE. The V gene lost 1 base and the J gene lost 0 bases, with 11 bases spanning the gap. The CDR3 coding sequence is TGTGCCAGCAGCTTGTTCGGGACCAACTCCTACGAGCAGTACTTC. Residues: CASSLFGTNSYEQYF.

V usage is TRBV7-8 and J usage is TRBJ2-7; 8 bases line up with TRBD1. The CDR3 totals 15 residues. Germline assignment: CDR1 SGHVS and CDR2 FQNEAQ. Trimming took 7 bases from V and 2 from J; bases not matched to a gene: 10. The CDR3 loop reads CASNQHRDRPYEQYF. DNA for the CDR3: TGTGCCAGCAACCAACACCGGGACAGGCCCTACGAGCAGTACTTC.

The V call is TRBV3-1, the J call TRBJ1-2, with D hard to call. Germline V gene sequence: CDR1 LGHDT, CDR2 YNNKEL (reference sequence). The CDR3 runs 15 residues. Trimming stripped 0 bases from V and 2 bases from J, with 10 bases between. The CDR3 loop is CASSQDFEGNYGYTF. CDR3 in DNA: TGTGCCAGCAGCCAAGATTTCGAAGGGAACTATGGCTACACCTTC.

The CDR3 spells CALGQETYGYTF. The CDR3 coding sequence is TGTGCCTTGGGACAGGAGACCTATGGCTACACCTTC. The chain joins TRBV28 to TRBJ1-2; 8 nucleotides align to TRBD1. Germline assignment: CDR1 MDHEN and CDR2 SYDVKM. There are 12 residues in the CDR3. V shed 11 bases and J 4 bases; nucleotides not matched to a gene: 6.

As DNA, the CDR3 is TGTGCCAGCAGTTATACTAGCGGGAGCACCCAAGAGACCCAGTACTTC. Its protein product is CASSYTSGSTQETQYF. V is TRBV28 and J is TRBJ2-5, with 11 bases fitting TRBD2. The CDR3 consists of 16 residues. V dropped 4 bases and J dropped 1; count of bases not matched to a gene: 5. The germline V gene encodes CDR1 MDHEN and CDR2 SYDVKM.

CDR3 region: CSARPSSGGYEQYF. For the CDR3, the DNA is TGCAGTGCTAGACCCTCTAGCGGGGGCTACGAGCAGTACTTC. V usage is TRBV20-1 and J usage is TRBJ2-7; TRBD2 matches at 10 bases. Germline V gene lookup returns CDR1 DFQATT and CDR2 SNEGSKA (reference sequence). This CDR3 spans 14 amino acids. V lost 2 bases to trimming and J lost 3 bases; unmatched junction nucleotides: 4.

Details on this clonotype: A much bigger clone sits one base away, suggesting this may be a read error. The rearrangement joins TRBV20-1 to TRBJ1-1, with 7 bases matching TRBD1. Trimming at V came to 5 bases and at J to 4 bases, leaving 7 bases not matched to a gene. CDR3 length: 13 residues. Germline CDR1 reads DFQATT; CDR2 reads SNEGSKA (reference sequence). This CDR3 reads CSAQHRQGTEAFF. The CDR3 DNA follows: TGCAGTGCTCAACATAGACAGGGCACTGAAGCTTTCTTT.

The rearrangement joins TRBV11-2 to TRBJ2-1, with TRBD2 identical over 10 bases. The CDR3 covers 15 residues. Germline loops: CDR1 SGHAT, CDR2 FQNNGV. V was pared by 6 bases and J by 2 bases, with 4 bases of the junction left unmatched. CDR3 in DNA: TGTGCCAGCAGACCAGCGGGAGGGCCCTACAATGAGCAGTTCTTC. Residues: CASRPAGGPYNEQFF.

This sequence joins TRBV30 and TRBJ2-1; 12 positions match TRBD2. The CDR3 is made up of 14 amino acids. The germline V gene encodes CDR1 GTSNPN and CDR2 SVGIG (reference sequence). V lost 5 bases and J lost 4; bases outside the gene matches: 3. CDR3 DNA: TGTGCCTGGGAAGGGACTAGCGGGTACAATGAGCAGTTCTTC. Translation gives CAWEGTSGYNEQFF.

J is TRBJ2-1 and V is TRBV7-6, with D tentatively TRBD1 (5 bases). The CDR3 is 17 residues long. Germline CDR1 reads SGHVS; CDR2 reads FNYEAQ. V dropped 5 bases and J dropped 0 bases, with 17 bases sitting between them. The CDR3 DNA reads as TGTGCCAGCAGCCAGGACATCCTTGCTACCTCCTACAATGAGCAGTTCTTC. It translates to CASSQDILATSYNEQFF.